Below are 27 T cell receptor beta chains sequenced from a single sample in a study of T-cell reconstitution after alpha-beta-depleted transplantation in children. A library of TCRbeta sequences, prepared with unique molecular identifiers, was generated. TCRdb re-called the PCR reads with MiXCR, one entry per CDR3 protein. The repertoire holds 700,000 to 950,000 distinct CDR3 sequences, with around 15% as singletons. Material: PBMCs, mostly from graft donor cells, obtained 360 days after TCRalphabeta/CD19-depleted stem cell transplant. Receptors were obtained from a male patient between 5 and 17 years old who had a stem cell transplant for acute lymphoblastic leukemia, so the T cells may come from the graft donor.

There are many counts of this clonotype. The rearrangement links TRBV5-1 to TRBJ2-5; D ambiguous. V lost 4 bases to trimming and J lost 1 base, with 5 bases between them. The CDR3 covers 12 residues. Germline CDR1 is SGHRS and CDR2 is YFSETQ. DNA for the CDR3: TGCGCCAGCAGCACCCTCCAAGAGACCCAGTACTTC. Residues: CASSTLQETQYF.

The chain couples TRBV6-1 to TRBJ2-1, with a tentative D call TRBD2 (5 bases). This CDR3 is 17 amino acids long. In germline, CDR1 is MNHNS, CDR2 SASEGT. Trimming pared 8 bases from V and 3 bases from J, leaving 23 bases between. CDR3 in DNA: TGTGCCAGCCCCCCCGAAGGGAAACTAGTTGACTACAATGAGCAGTTCTTC. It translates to CASPPEGKLVDYNEQFF.

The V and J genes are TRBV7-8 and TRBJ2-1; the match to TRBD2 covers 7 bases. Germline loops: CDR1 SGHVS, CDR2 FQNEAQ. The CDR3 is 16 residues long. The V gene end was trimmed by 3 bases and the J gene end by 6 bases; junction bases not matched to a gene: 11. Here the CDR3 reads CASSLGGAGLGNEQFF. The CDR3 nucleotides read TGTGCCAGCAGCTTGGGGGGAGCGGGATTAGGCAATGAGCAGTTCTTC.

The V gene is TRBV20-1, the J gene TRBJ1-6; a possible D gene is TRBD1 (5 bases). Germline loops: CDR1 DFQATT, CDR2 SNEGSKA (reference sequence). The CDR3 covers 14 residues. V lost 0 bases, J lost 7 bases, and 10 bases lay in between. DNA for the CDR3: TGCAGTGCTAGAGATACAGGTCCGAATTCACCCCTCCACTTT. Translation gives CSARDTGPNSPLHF.

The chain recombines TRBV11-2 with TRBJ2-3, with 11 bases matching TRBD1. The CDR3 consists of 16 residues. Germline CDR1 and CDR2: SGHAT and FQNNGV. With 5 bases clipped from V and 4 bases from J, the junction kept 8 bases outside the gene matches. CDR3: CASSPRGQGGADTQYF. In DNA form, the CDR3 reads TGTGCCAGCAGCCCCAGGGGACAGGGGGGGGCAGATACGCAGTATTTT.

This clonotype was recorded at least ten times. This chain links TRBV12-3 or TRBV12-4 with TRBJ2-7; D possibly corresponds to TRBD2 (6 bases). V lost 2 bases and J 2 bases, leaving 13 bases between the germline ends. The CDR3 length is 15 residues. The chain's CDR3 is CASSLSGGAPYEQYF. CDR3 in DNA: TGTGCCAGCAGTTTAAGTGGAGGGGCCCCCTACGAGCAGTACTTC.

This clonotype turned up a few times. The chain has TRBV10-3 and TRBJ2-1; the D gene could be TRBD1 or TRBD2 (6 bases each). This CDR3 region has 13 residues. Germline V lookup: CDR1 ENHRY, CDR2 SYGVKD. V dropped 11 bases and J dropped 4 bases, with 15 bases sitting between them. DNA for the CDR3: TGTGCCGCCGGGGGCGACATATACAATGAGCAGTTCTTC. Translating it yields CAAGGDIYNEQFF.

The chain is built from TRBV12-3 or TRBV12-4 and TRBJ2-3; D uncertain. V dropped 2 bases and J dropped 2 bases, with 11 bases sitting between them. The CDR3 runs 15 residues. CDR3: CASSLRGLNTDTQYF. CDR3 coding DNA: TGTGCCAGCAGTTTAAGAGGCCTTAACACAGATACGCAGTATTTT.

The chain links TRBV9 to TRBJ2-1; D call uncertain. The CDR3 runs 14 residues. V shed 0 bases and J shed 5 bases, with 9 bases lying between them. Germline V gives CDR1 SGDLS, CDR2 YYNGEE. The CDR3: CASSVGDSHNEQFF. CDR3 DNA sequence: TGTGCCAGCAGCGTAGGAGACTCACACAATGAGCAGTTCTTC.

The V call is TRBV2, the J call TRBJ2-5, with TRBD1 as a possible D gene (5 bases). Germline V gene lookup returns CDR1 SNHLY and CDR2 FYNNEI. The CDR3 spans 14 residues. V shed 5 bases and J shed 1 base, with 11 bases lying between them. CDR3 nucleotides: TGTGCCAGCAGTCTACAGGACACCCAAGAGACCCAGTACTTC. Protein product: CASSLQDTQETQYF.

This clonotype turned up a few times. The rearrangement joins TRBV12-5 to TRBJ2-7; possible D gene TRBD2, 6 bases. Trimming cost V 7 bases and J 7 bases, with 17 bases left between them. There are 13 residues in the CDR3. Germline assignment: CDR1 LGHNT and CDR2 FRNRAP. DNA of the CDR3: TGTGCTAGTGCCCGGGCGGGGTTCGGGGAGCAGTACTTC. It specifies CASARAGFGEQYF. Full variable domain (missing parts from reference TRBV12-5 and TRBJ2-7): DARVTQTPRHKVTEMGQEVTMRCQPILGHNTVFWYRQTMMQGLELLAYFRNRAPLDDSGMPKDRFSAEMPDATLATLKIQPSEPRDSAVYFCASARAGFGEQYFGPGTRLTVT.

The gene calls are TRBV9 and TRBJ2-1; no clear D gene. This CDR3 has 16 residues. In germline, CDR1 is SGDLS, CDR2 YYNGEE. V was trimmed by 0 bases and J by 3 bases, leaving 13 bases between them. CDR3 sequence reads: CASSVEGLTIYNEQFF. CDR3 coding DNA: TGTGCCAGCAGCGTAGAAGGTCTGACCATCTACAATGAGCAGTTCTTC.

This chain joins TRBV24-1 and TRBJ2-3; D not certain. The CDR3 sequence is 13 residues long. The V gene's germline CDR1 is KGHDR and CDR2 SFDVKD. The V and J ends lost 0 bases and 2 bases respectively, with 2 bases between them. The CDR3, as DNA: TGTGCCACCAGTGATTTGGCCACAGATACGCAGTATTTT. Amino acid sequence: CATSDLATDTQYF.

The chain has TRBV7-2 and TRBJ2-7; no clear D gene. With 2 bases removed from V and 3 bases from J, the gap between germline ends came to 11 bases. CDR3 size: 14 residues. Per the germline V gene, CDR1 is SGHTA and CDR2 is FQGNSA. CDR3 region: CASSLIGPLYEQYF. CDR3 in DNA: TGTGCCAGCAGCTTAATAGGCCCCCTCTACGAGCAGTACTTC.

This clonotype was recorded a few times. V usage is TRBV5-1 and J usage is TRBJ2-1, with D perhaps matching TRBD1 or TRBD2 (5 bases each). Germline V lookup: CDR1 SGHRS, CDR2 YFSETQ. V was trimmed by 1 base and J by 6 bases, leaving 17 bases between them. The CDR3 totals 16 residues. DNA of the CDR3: TGCGCCAGCAGCTTGTTCCCGCTCGGGACCACCAATGAGCAGTTCTTC. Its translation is CASSLFPLGTTNEQFF.

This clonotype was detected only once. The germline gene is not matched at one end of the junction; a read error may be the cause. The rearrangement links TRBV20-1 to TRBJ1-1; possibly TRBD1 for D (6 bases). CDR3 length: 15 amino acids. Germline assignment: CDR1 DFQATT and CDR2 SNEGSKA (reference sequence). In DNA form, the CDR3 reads TGCTGTGCTAGTGGGCATAGACAGGAGGTCGCCAGAGCTTTCTTT. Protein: CCASGHRQEVARAFF.

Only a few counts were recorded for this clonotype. In DNA, the CDR3 is TGCGCCAGCAGCTTGGCCTCTGGCGGGAGGCCCGACGAGCAGTACTTC. Encoded protein: CASSLASGGRPDEQYF. The chain carries TRBV5-1 and TRBJ2-7; TRBD2 matches 8 bases. Trimming cost V 0 bases and J 5 bases; bases outside gene matches: 10. The CDR3 runs to 16 residues. Germline CDR1 reads SGHRS; CDR2 reads YFSETQ. The variable domain in full, with the rest retrieved from reference TRBV5-1 and TRBJ2-7, is KAGVTQTPRYLIKTRGQQVTLSCSPISGHRSVSWYQQTPGQGLQFLFEYFSETQRNKGNFPGRFSGRQFSNSRSEMNVSTLELGDSALYLCASSLASGGRPDEQYFGPGTRLTVT.

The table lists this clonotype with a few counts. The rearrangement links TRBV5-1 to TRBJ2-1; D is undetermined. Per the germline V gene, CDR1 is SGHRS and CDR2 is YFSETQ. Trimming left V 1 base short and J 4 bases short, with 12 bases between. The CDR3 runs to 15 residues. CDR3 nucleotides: TGCGCCAGCAGCTTGACACCCAATAGGTACAATGAGCAGTTCTTC. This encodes CASSLTPNRYNEQFF.

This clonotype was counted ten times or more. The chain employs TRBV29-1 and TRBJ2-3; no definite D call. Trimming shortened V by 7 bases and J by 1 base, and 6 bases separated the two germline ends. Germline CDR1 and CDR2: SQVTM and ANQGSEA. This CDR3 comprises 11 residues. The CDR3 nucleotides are TGCAGCGCCGAGGGCACAGATACGCAGTATTTT. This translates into CSAEGTDTQYF.

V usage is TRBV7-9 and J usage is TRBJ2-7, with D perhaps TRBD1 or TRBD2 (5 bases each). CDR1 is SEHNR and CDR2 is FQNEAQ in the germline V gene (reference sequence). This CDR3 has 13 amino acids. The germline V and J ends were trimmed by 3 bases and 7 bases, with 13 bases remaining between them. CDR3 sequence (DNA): TGTGCCAGCAGCTTCGGGGCGCCGAAAGAGCAGTACTTC. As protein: CASSFGAPKEQYF.

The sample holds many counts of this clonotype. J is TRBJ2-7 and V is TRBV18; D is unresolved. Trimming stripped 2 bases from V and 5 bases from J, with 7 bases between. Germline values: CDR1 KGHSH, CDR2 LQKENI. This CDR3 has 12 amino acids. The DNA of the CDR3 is TGTGCCAGCTCACCAGATCGCAACGAGCAGTACTTC. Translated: CASSPDRNEQYF. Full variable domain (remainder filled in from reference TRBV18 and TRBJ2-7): NAGVMQNPRHLVRRRGQEARLRCSPMKGHSHVYWYRQLPEEGLKFMVYLQKENIIDESGMPKERFSAEFPKEGPSILRIQQVVRGDSAAYFCASSPDRNEQYFGPGTRLTVT.

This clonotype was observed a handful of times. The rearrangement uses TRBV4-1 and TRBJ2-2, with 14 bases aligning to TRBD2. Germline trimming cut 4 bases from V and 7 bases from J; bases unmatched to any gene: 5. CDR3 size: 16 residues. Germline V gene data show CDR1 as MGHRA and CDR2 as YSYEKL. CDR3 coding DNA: TGCGCCAGCAGCCGGGGGACTAGCGGGAGTCTCGGGGAGCTGTTTTTT. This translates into CASSRGTSGSLGELFF.

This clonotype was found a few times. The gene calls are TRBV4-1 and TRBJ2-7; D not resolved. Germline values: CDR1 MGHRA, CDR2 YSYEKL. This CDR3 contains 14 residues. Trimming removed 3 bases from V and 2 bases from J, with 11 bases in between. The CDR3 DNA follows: TGCGCCAGCAGCCAGCCCATCCGGGCCTACGAGCAGTACTTC. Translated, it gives CASSQPIRAYEQYF.

CDR3 in amino acids: CASSSRWGPDEQFF. CDR3 DNA sequence: TGTGCCAGCAGCTCCAGATGGGGTCCAGATGAGCAGTTCTTC. The J gene is TRBJ2-1, the V gene TRBV9; D gene uncertain. Germline assignment: CDR1 SGDLS and CDR2 YYNGEE. Trimming removed 4 bases at V and 8 bases at J, with 16 bases between. The CDR3 spans 14 residues.

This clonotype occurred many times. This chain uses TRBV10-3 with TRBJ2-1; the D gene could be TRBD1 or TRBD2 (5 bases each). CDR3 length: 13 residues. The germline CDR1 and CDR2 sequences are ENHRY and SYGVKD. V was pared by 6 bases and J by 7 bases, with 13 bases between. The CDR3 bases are TGTGCCATCAGGGGGACGGGTGAGAATGAGCAGTTCTTC. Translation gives CAIRGTGENEQFF.

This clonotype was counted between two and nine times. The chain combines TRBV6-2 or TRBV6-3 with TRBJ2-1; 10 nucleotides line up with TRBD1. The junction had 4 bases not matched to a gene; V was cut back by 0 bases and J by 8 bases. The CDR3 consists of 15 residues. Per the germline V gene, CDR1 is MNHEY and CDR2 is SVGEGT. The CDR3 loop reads CASSYSGTGEDEQFF. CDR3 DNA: TGTGCCAGCAGTTACTCCGGGACAGGGGAAGATGAGCAGTTCTTC.

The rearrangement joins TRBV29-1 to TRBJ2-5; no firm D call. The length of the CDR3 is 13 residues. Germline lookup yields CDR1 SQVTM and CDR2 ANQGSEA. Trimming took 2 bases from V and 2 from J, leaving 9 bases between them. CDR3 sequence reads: CSVELLLQETQYF. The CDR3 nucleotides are TGCAGCGTTGAACTCCTGCTACAAGAGACCCAGTACTTC.